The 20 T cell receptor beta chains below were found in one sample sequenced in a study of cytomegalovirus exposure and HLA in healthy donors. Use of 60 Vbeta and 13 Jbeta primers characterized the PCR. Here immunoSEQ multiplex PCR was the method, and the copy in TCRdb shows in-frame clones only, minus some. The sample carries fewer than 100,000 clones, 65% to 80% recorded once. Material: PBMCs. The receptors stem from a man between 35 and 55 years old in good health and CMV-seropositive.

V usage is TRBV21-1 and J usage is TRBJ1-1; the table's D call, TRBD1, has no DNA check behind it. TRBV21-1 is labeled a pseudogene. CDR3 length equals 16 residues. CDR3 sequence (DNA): TGTGCCAGCAGCCCTACCCGGACAGCCATGAACACTGAAGCTTTCTTT. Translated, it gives CASSPTRTAMNTEAFF.

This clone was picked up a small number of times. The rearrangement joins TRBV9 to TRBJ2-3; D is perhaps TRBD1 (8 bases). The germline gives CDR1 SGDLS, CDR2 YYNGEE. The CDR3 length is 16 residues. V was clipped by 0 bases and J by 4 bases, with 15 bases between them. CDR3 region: CASSVATGGGPDTQYF. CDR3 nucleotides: TGTGCCAGCAGCGTAGCTACAGGGGGGGGTCCAGATACGCAGTATTTT.

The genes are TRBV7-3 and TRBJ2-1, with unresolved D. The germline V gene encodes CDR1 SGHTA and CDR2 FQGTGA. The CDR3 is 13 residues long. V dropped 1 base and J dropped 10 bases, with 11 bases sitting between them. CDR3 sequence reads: CASSLSGRGEQFF. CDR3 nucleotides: TGTGCCAGCAGCTTAAGCGGTAGAGGAGAGCAGTTCTTC.

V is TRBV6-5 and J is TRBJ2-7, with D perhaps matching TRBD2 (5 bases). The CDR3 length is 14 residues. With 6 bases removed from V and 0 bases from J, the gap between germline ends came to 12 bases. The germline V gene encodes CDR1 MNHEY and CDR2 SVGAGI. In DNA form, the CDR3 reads TGTGCCAGCAGGCCGACGGGGAGCTCCTACGAGCAGTACTTC. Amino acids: CASRPTGSSYEQYF.

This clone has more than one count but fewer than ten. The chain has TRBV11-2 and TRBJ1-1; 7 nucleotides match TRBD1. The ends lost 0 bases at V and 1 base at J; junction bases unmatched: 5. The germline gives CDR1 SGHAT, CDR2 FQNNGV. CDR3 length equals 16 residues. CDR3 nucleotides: TGTGCCAGCAGCTTAGATGGTACAGGGGCGAACACTGAAGCTTTCTTT. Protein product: CASSLDGTGANTEAFF.

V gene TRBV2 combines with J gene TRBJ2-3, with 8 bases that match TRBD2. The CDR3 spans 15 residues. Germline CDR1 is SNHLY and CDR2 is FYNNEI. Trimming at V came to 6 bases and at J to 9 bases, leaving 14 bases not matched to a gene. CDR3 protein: CASSPGLAEQGTQYF. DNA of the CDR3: TGTGCCAGCAGCCCTGGACTAGCCGAGCAGGGGACGCAGTATTTT.

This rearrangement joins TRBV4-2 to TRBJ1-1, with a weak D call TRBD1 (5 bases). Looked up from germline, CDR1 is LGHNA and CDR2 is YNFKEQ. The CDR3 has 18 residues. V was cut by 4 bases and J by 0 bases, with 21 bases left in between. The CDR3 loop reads CASSRDASPRGVNTEAFF. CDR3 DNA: TGTGCCAGCAGCCGGGACGCCTCACCTCGGGGGGTGAACACTGAAGCTTTCTTT.

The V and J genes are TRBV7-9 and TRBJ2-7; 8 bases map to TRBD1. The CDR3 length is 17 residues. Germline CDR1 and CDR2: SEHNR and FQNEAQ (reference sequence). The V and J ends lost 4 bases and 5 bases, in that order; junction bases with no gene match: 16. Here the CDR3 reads CASSSSPGTGPKDEQYF. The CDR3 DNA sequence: TGTGCCAGCAGCTCCAGTCCCGGGACAGGACCAAAGGACGAGCAGTACTTC.

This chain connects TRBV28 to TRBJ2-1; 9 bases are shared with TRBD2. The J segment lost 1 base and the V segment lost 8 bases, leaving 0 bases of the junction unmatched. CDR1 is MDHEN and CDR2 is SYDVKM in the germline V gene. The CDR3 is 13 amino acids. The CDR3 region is CASAGGSYNEQFF. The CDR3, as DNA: TGTGCCAGCGCGGGGGGGTCCTACAATGAGCAGTTCTTC.

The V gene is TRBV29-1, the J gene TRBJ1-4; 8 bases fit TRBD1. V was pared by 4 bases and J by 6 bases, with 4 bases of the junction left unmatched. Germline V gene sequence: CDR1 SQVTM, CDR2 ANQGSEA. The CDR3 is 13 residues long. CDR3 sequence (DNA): TGCAGCGTTGGCAGGGGGCGTGATGAAAAACTGTTTTTT. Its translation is CSVGRGRDEKLFF.

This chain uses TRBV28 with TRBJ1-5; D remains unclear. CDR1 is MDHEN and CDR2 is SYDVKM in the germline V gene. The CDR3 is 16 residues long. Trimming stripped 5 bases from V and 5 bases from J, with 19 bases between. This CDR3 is CASSPPWAGIHQPQHF. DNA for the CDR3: TGTGCCAGCAGTCCCCCTTGGGCTGGAATCCATCAGCCCCAGCATTTT.

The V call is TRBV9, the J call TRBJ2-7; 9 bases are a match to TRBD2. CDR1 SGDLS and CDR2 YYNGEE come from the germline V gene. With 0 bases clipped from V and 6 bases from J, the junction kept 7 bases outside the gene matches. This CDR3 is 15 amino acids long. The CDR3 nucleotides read TGTGCCAGCAGCGTAGGTTCGATAGCGGGAGCCGAGCAGTACTTC. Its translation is CASSVGSIAGAEQYF.

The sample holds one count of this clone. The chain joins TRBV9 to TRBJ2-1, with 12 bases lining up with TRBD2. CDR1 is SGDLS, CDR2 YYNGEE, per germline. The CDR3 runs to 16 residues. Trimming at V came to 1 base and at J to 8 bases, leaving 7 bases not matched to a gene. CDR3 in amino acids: CASSVNGLAGPDEQFF. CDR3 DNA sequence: TGTGCCAGCAGCGTAAACGGACTAGCGGGACCCGATGAGCAGTTCTTC.

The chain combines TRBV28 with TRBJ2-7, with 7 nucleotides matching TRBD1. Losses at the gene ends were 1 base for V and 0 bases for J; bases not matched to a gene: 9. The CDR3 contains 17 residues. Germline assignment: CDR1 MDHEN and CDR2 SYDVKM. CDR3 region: CASSLLQTTGSSYEQYF. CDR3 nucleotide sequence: TGTGCCAGCAGTTTATTACAGACGACAGGGAGCTCCTACGAGCAGTACTTC. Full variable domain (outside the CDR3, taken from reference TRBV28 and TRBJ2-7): DVKVTQSSRYLVKRTGEKVFLECVQDMDHENMFWYRQDPGLGLRLIYFSYDVKMKEKGDIPEGYSVSREKKERFSLILESASTNQTSMYLCASSLLQTTGSSYEQYFGPGTRLTVT.

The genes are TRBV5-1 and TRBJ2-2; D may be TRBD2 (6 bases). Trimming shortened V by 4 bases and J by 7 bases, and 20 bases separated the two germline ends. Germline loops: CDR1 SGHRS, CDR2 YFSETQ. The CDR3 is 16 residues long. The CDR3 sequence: CASSPGTLFTGGELFF. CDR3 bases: TGCGCCAGCAGCCCCGGGACTCTTTTTACGGGCGGGGAGCTGTTTTTT.

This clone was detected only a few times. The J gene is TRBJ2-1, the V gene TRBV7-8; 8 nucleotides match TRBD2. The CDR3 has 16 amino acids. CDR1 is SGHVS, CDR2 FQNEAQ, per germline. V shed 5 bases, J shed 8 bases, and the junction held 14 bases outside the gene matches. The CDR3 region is CASSPARLARRDEQFF. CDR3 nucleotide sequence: TGTGCCAGCAGCCCAGCCAGACTAGCGAGGAGGGATGAGCAGTTCTTC.

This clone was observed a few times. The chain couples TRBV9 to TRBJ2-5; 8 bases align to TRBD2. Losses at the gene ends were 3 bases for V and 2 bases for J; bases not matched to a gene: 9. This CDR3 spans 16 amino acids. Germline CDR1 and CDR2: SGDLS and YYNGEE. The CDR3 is CASSAQVSGGQETQYF. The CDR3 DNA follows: TGTGCCAGCAGCGCACAGGTGAGCGGGGGACAAGAGACCCAGTACTTC.

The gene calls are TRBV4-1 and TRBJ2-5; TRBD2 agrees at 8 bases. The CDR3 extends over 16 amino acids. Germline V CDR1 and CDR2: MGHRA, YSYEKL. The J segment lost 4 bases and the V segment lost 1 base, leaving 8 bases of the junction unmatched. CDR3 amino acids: CASSQGLGGGIETQYF. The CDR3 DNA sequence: TGCGCCAGCAGCCAAGGACTCGGGGGGGGGATAGAGACCCAGTACTTC.

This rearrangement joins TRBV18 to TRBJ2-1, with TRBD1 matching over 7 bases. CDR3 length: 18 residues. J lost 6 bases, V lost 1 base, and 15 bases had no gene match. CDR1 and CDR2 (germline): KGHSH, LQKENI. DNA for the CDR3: TGTGCCAGCTCACCACGCTCAAAGGGCGAGACAGGGAGCAATGAGCAGTTCTTC. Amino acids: CASSPRSKGETGSNEQFF.

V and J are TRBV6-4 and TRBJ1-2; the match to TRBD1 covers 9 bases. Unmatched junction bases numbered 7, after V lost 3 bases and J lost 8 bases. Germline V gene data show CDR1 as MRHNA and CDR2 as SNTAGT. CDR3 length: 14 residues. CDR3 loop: CASSEEGQGSGYTF. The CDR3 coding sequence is TGTGCCAGCAGTGAAGAGGGACAGGGAAGCGGCTACACCTTC.